What follows are 20 T cell receptor beta chains derived from one specimen sequenced in a study of blood T cell repertoires in COVID-19. Only in-frame clones appear in the TCRdb table, and some are missing; sequencing was by immunoSEQ multiplex PCR. This table holds 250,000 to 300,000 clones, around 89% found once. The sequenced sample consisted of PBMCs or T cells enriched from blood (not recorded which). Receptors originate from a man aged 40-49 years who had recovered from COVID-19.

On this clone itself: Different DNA sequences within this sample yield the same CDR3. This chain uses TRBV18 with TRBJ1-1, with D unclear. Trimming shortened V by 3 bases and J by 0 bases, and 8 bases separated the two germline ends. This CDR3 spans 14 amino acids. Germline CDR1 and CDR2: KGHSH and LQKENI. In DNA, the CDR3 is TGTGCCAGCTCACCTGGGCAGCTGAACACTGAAGCTTTCTTT. Translated, it gives CASSPGQLNTEAFF.

This chain connects TRBV6-2 or TRBV6-3 to TRBJ2-1; 13 bases match TRBD2. This CDR3 region has 20 residues. Germline V gene sequence: CDR1 MNHEY, CDR2 SVGEGT. The ends lost 2 bases at V and 5 bases at J; junction bases unmatched: 15. CDR3 loop: CASSYRGLAGPSSLNNEQFF. CDR3 nucleotide sequence: TGTGCCAGCAGTTACAGGGGACTAGCGGGACCATCCTCCCTGAACAATGAGCAGTTCTTC.

The rearrangement joins TRBV6-5 to TRBJ1-1; D not certain. CDR1 and CDR2 from the germline V gene are MNHEY and SVGAGI. Trimming took 4 bases from V and 5 from J, leaving 14 bases between them. CDR3 length: 14 amino acids. The CDR3 nucleotides read TGTGCCAGCAGTTCACCGTCCCGAACAACTGAAGCTTTCTTT. Its protein product is CASSSPSRTTEAFF.

The chain is built from TRBV15 and TRBJ1-5; D might be TRBD1 (5 bases). V was shortened by 1 base and J by 0 bases, with 10 bases between the two germline ends. CDR1 is LNHNV, CDR2 YYDKDF, per germline (reference sequence). The CDR3 has 16 residues. Here the CDR3 DNA reads TGTGCCACCAGCAGAGCGGCAGGGTATAGCAATCAGCCCCAGCATTTT. Residues: CATSRAAGYSNQPQHF. Drawing the rest from reference TRBV15 and TRBJ1-5, the complete variable domain is DAMVIQNPRYQVTQFGKPVTLSCSQTLNHNVMYWYQQKSSQAPKLLFHYYDKDFNNEADTPDNFQSRRPNTSFCFLDIRSPGLGDTAMYLCATSRAAGYSNQPQHFGDGTRLSIL.

The chain links TRBV7-2 to TRBJ1-2; D gene uncertain. CDR1 and CDR2 (germline): SGHTA, FQGNSA. This CDR3 contains 16 residues. The ends were cut back, 1 base at V and 4 bases at J, with 16 bases in the middle. The CDR3: CASSLDWEGRSYGYTF. CDR3 sequence (DNA): TGTGCCAGCAGCTTAGATTGGGAGGGTAGAAGCTATGGCTACACCTTC.

CDR3 nucleotide sequence: TGTGCCAGCAGTTATACAGGGAAATTCTCCTACGAGCAGTACTTC. It specifies CASSYTGKFSYEQYF. This chain links TRBV6-2 or TRBV6-3 with TRBJ2-7, with D perhaps TRBD1 (6 bases). This CDR3 has 15 residues. Germline assignment: CDR1 MNHEY and CDR2 SVGEGT. V lost 3 bases, J lost 0 bases, and 12 bases lay in between.

The V call is TRBV28, the J call TRBJ2-7, with a weak D call TRBD2 (6 bases). V lost 10 bases and J 7 bases, leaving 26 bases between the germline ends. The CDR3 length is 15 residues. CDR1 is MDHEN and CDR2 is SYDVKM in the germline V gene. The CDR3 nucleotides read TGTGCCATCCGAACCCAACGGTGGGGACTGGGGGAGCAGTACTTC. It codes for CAIRTQRWGLGEQYF.

This chain joins TRBV15 and TRBJ1-2; 7 bases align to TRBD1. This CDR3 has 13 amino acids. Germline V CDR1 and CDR2: LNHNV, YYDKDF (reference sequence). V gave up 8 bases and J gave up 5 bases; unmatched junction bases: 8. CDR3 residues: CATFRTGAYGYTF. The CDR3 DNA sequence: TGTGCCACCTTCCGTACAGGGGCATATGGCTACACCTTC.

The chain carries TRBV9 and TRBJ2-7; the match to TRBD1 covers 9 bases. Germline trimming cut 7 bases from V and 4 bases from J; bases unmatched to any gene: 9. This CDR3 is built from 14 residues. Germline V lookup: CDR1 SGDLS, CDR2 YYNGEE. CDR3 loop: CASAYGTGMYEQYF. CDR3 sequence (DNA): TGTGCCAGCGCGTACGGGACAGGGATGTACGAGCAGTACTTC.

In its sample, this clone was seen once. The CDR3 protein is CASSIGRGPGGGEAFF. CDR3 sequence (DNA): TGTGCCAGTAGTATAGGTAGGGGGCCAGGTGGTGGTGAAGCTTTCTTT. The chain joins TRBV19 to TRBJ1-1, with TRBD1 matching 7 bases. J gave up 7 bases and V 1 base, and 12 bases lay outside the gene matches. From germline, CDR1 is LNHDA and CDR2 SQIVND (reference sequence). This CDR3 has 16 amino acids.

The chain links TRBV6-5 to TRBJ2-7; possible D gene TRBD1, 6 bases. Germline V gives CDR1 MNHEY, CDR2 SVGAGI. Trimming left V 2 bases short and J 6 bases short, with 17 bases between. This CDR3 comprises 15 residues. CDR3 DNA sequence: TGTGCCAGCAGTTACAGGGGGTTGTCTGGGGGCGAGCAGTACTTC. It translates to CASSYRGLSGGEQYF.

The rearrangement links TRBV27 to TRBJ1-2; 7 bases are shared with TRBD1. The CDR3 is 16 residues long. Germline trimming cut 0 bases from V and 4 bases from J; bases unmatched to any gene: 8. The germline V gene encodes CDR1 MNHEY and CDR2 SMNVEV (reference sequence). CDR3 sequence: CASSLSYGTASYGYTF. The CDR3 DNA sequence: TGTGCCAGCAGTTTATCCTATGGGACAGCCTCCTATGGCTACACCTTC.

The J gene is TRBJ2-3, the V gene TRBV6-5; possibly TRBD1 for D (6 bases). The CDR3 consists of 12 residues. Trimming took off 6 bases at V and 3 bases at J, with 7 bases between the two ends. CDR1 and CDR2 (germline): MNHEY, SVGAGI. The chain's CDR3 is CASSTGTDTQYF. The CDR3 DNA reads as TGTGCCAGCAGCACAGGGACAGATACGCAGTATTTT.

Only one count was recorded for this clone. V is TRBV28 and J is TRBJ2-5; tentatively, D is TRBD1 (5 bases). The CDR3 runs to 12 residues. Germline CDR1 MDHEN, CDR2 SYDVKM. V lost 9 bases and J 1 base, leaving 9 bases between the germline ends. The CDR3 DNA reads TGTGCCAGTCAAGGGGCCCAAGAGACCCAGTACTTC. Amino acids: CASQGAQETQYF. The variable domain in full, completed from reference TRBV28 and TRBJ2-5, reads DVKVTQSSRYLVKRTGEKVFLECVQDMDHENMFWYRQDPGLGLRLIYFSYDVKMKEKGDIPEGYSVSREKKERFSLILESASTNQTSMYLCASQGAQETQYFGPGTRLLVL.

V and J are TRBV7-3 and TRBJ1-3, with 9 positions matching TRBD1. This CDR3 spans 15 amino acids. Germline lookup yields CDR1 SGHTA and CDR2 FQGTGA. V gave up 4 bases and J gave up 2 bases; unmatched junction bases: 3. CDR3 bases: TGTGCCAGCAGCTACCGGACAGGGGCTGGAAACACCATATATTTT. Its protein is CASSYRTGAGNTIYF.

A single count supports this clone. The rearrangement joins TRBV6-2 or TRBV6-3 to TRBJ2-3; weak D call: TRBD2 (5 bases). Trimming stripped 6 bases from V and 5 bases from J, with 12 bases between. This CDR3 has 13 residues. CDR1 is MNHEY and CDR2 is SVGEGT in the germline V gene. The CDR3: CASSPRREDTQYF. Here the CDR3 DNA reads TGTGCCAGCAGCCCCCGTCGGGAAGATACGCAGTATTTT.

This clone was recorded once. V usage is TRBV7-8 and J usage is TRBJ2-3; D gene ambiguous. Trimming left V 8 bases short and J 2 bases short, with 8 bases between. The CDR3 length is 12 residues. Germline assignment: CDR1 SGHVS and CDR2 FQNEAQ. The CDR3: CASREITDTQYF. The CDR3 bases are TGTGCCAGCCGAGAGATCACAGATACGCAGTATTTT.

V usage is TRBV5-5 and J usage is TRBJ2-3; 7 nucleotides align to TRBD2. Trimming took 5 bases from V and 5 from J; bases not matched to a gene: 17. CDR3 length equals 17 residues. Per germline, CDR1 SGHKS and CDR2 YYEKEE (reference sequence). CDR3 in DNA: TGTGCCAGCAGTCCCTCAAGTTATAGACGGGAGGTAGATACGCAGTATTTT. This codes for CASSPSSYRREVDTQYF. The full variable domain, completed using reference TRBV5-5 and TRBJ2-3, is DAGVTQSPTHLIKTRGQQVTLRCSPISGHKSVSWYQQVLGQGPQFIFQYYEKEERGRGNFPDRFSARQFPNYSSELNVNALLLGDSALYLCASSPSSYRREVDTQYFGPGTRLTVL.

In its sample, this clone was seen a few times. The chain uses TRBV7-3 and TRBJ1-1; weak D call: TRBD1 (5 bases). The CDR3 is 15 amino acids. Germline CDR1 SGHTA, CDR2 FQGTGA. V was trimmed by 0 bases and J by 1 base, leaving 9 bases between them. DNA of the CDR3: TGTGCCAGCAGCTTAACGGGGCTTCAGAACACTGAAGCTTTCTTT. Protein: CASSLTGLQNTEAFF.

CDR3 sequence reads: CASRPGQGATGELFF. CDR3 DNA sequence: TGTGCCAGCAGGCCGGGACAGGGGGCTACCGGGGAGCTGTTTTTT. The chain has TRBV6-5 and TRBJ2-2, with 12 bases lining up with TRBD1. With 6 bases clipped from V and 5 bases from J, the junction kept 4 bases outside the gene matches. Germline assignment: CDR1 MNHEY and CDR2 SVGAGI. The CDR3 extends over 15 amino acids.